The 9 T cell receptor beta chains below all came from one sample that was sequenced in a study of blood T cell repertoires in COVID-19. The assay was immunoSEQ multiplex PCR, and TCRdb's table has in-frame clones only and misses some. The sample holds 90,000 to 120,000 clones, roughly 80% seen once. Sequences were obtained from peripheral blood. The receptors originated from a human donor in a cohort sampled during active COVID-19.

This rearrangement joins TRBV7-2 to TRBJ1-1, with a possible D match to TRBD1 (6 bases). The germline V gene encodes CDR1 SGHTA and CDR2 FQGNSA. V was trimmed by 1 base and J by 2 bases, leaving 11 bases between them. The CDR3 runs 15 residues. In nucleotides, the CDR3 is TGTGCCAGCAGCTTAGACCGGGGGGCTAACACTGAAGCTTTCTTT. Its protein is CASSLDRGANTEAFF.

V gene TRBV9 combines with J gene TRBJ2-5, with 11 nucleotides matching TRBD2. The CDR3 is made up of 16 amino acids. V gave up 4 bases and J gave up 6 bases; unmatched junction bases: 11. Germline V gene sequence: CDR1 SGDLS, CDR2 YYNGEE. CDR3 in DNA: TGTGCCAGCAGCCTCGCCCCACTAGCGGGAGAAAAGACCCAGTACTTC. It yields the protein CASSLAPLAGEKTQYF.

The chain has TRBV5-1 and TRBJ1-2; D unclear. Germline V CDR1 and CDR2: SGHRS, YFSETQ. The CDR3 is 14 residues long. V shed 1 base and J shed 3 bases, with 10 bases lying between them. CDR3 DNA sequence: TGCGCCAGCAGCTTGAATTCATTTGACTATGGCTACACCTTC. Amino acids: CASSLNSFDYGYTF. The complete variable domain, with remaining parts taken from reference TRBV5-1 and TRBJ1-2, reads KAGVTQTPRYLIKTRGQQVTLSCSPISGHRSVSWYQQTPGQGLQFLFEYFSETQRNKGNFPGRFSGRQFSNSRSEMNVSTLELGDSALYLCASSLNSFDYGYTFGSGTRLTVV.

This chain uses TRBV11-2 with TRBJ2-3, with D perhaps TRBD1 (5 bases). Trimming removed 2 bases from V and 5 bases from J, with 17 bases in between. Germline lookup yields CDR1 SGHAT and CDR2 FQNNGV. The CDR3 is 16 residues long. The CDR3 nucleotides read TGTGCCAGCAGCTTACAGGGCCTCAGTTTAGGAGATACGCAGTATTTT. It specifies CASSLQGLSLGDTQYF.

The chain is built from TRBV5-1 and TRBJ2-1; TRBD2 matches 7 bases. CDR1 SGHRS and CDR2 YFSETQ come from the germline V gene. Trimming at V came to 2 bases and at J to 8 bases, leaving 10 bases not matched to a gene. This CDR3 is built from 15 residues. The CDR3 nucleotides read TGCGCCAGCAGCTTACCTGGACTAGAGATAGATGAGCAGTTCTTC. Amino acids: CASSLPGLEIDEQFF.

The chain links TRBV6-6 to TRBJ1-5; the D gene is possibly TRBD1 (5 bases). Trimming removed 6 bases from V and 0 bases from J, with 12 bases in between. Per germline, CDR1 MNHNY and CDR2 SVGAGI (reference sequence). The CDR3 length is 15 residues. CDR3 residues: CASRGGANSNQPQHF. Written as DNA, the CDR3 is TGTGCCAGCAGGGGAGGGGCAAATAGCAATCAGCCCCAGCATTTT.

The gene calls are TRBV4-3 and TRBJ2-2; 10 bases fit TRBD2. Germline values: CDR1 LGHNA, CDR2 YSLEER. CDR3 size: 18 residues. V was clipped by 0 bases and J by 4 bases; unmatched bases: 8. The CDR3 bases are TGCGCCAGCAGCCAAGAAAGGAGCGGGAGGGCGGGCACCGGGGAGCTGTTTTTT. Its translation is CASSQERSGRAGTGELFF.

V gene TRBV5-1 combines with J gene TRBJ2-7; 11 bases agree with TRBD1. The V gene's germline CDR1 is SGHRS and CDR2 YFSETQ. The CDR3 extends over 14 amino acids. The V gene end was trimmed by 3 bases and the J gene end by 5 bases; junction bases not matched to a gene: 4. CDR3 in amino acids: CASSSGQGADEQYF. For the CDR3, the DNA is TGCGCCAGCAGCTCAGGACAGGGGGCGGACGAGCAGTACTTC.

The chain joins TRBV25-1 to TRBJ2-3; 7 bases line up with TRBD2. This CDR3 has 17 residues. Per the germline V gene, CDR1 is MGHDK and CDR2 is SYGVNS. V was pared by 3 bases and J by 9 bases, with 18 bases of the junction left unmatched. In nucleotides, the CDR3 is TGTGCCAGCAGTGACCTTAGGGCCGCGGGAGCCGCAGGAACGCAGTATTTT. This encodes CASSDLRAAGAAGTQYF.